This T cell receptor beta chain was retrieved from a study of regulatory T cells in long-lasting Graves disease. Findings and limits, study-wide: Persistent disease preferred TRBV28, TRBJ1-2 and TRBJ2-5; new disease, TRBV20-1 and TRBJ2-1.

This clonotype occurred many times. Its antigen is not known. Time point: newly diagnosed GD, antithyroid drugs for less than 3 months. Extracted RNA from PBMCs served as the source of the TCR library. The germline V and J ends were trimmed by 4 bases and 6 bases, with 15 bases remaining between them. CDR3 length: 14 amino acids. Combining iRepertoire HTBI primers with Arm-PCR of CDR3 regions, the authors built TCR beta libraries. Each CDR3 protein is one row after TCRdb ran MiXCR on the multiplex PCR reads. Of some 330,000 distinct CDR3 sequences in the sample, 12% were seen once. The data also belong to a second study, concerning T cells in Graves' hyperthyroidism and ophthalmopathy.

This chain uses TRBV12-3 or TRBV12-4 with TRBJ1-2; D is perhaps TRBD1 (5 bases). The TCR originated in a woman younger than 35 with Graves disease. Sequenced here: peripheral blood mononuclear cells (PBMCs), sampled at new diagnosis, from a patient treated with antithyroid drugs. DNA for the CDR3: TGTGCCAGCAGTTACTGGGGCAGGGCCGATGGCTACACCTTC. It yields the protein CASSYWGRADGYTF.